This T cell receptor beta chain comes out of a study of STAT5B mutations in CD4+ large granular lymphocyte leukemia. Libraries were prepared by immunoSEQ multiplex PCR; TCRdb keeps only in-frame clonotypes and omits some of them. The sample consists of roughly 34,000 clones, 76% of them appearing once. CDR3 length equals 14 residues. Germline values: CDR1 LGHNA, CDR2 YSLEER. Deletions cut 1 base from V and 6 bases from J, with 12 bases between. Sequencing used CD4+ T cells from blood buffy coats. The chain joins TRBV4-3 to TRBJ1-2, with D possibly being TRBD1 (6 bases). This sequence originates from a human donor in good health. CDR3 residues: CASSQGVGANGYTF. The CDR3 bases are TGCGCCAGCAGCCAAGGGGTGGGGGCGAATGGCTACACCTTC.